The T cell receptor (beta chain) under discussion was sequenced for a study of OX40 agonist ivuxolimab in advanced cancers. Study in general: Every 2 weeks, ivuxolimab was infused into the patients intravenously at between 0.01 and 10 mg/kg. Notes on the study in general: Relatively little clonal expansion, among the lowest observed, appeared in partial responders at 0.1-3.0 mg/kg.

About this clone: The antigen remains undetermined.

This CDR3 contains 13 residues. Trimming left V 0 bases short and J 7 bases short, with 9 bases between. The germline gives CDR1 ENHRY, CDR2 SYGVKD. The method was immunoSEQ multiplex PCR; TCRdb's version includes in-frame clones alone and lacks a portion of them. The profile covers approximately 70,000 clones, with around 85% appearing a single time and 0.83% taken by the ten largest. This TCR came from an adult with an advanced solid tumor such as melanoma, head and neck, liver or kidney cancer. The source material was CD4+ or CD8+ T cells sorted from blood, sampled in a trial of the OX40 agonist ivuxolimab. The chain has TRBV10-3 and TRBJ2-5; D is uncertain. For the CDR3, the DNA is TGTGCCATCAGTGAGTCTGTCAGAGGGACCCAGTACTTC. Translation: CAISESVRGTQYF.